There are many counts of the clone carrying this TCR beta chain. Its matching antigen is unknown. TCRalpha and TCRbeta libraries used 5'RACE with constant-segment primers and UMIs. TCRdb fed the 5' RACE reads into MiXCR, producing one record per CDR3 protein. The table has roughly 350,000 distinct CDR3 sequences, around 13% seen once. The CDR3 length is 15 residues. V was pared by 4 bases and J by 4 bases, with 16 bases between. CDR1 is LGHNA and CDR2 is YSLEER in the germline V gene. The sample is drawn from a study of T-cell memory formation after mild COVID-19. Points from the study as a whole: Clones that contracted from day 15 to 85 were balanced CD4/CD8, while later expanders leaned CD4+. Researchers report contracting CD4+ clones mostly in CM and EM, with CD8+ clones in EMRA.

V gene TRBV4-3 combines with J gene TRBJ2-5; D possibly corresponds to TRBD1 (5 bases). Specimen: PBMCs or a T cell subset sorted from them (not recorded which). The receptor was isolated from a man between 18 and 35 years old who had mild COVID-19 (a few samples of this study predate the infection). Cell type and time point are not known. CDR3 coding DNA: TGCGCCAGCAGCCGGAGCTCGAGCAGGGTAGAGACCCAGTACTTC. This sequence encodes CASSRSSSRVETQYF.